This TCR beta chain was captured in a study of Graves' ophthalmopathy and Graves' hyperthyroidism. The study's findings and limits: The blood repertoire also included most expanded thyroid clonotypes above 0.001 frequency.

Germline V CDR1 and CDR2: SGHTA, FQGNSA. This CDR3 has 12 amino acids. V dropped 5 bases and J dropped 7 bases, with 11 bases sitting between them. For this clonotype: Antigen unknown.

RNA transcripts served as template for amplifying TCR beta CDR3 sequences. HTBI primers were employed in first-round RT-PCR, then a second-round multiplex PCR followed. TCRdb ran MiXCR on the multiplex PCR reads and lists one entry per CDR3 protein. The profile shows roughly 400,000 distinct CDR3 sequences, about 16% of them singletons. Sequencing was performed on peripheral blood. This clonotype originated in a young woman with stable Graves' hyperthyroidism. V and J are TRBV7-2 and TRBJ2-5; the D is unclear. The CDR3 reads CASSLEVATQYF. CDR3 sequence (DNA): TGTGCCAGCAGCCTCGAGGTCGCGACCCAGTACTTC.